The 24 T cell receptor beta chains below were found in one sample sequenced in a study of blood T cell repertoires in COVID-19. TCRdb keeps only in-frame clones here, not all; method: immunoSEQ multiplex PCR. Of over 250,000 clones in the sample, 85% were seen once. The sample was peripheral blood. The receptors come from a man aged 50 to 60 with active or convalescent COVID-19.

The chain combines TRBV6-5 with TRBJ2-5; D gene ambiguous. Trimming took 6 bases from V and 1 from J, leaving 12 bases between them. CDR1 and CDR2 (germline): MNHEY, SVGAGI. This CDR3 has 14 residues. DNA for the CDR3: TGTGCCAGCAGCCTCTCATGGCTCCAAGAGACCCAGTACTTC. It specifies CASSLSWLQETQYF.

V gene TRBV15 combines with J gene TRBJ1-4, with TRBD1 matching 7 bases. Germline V gene sequence: CDR1 LNHNV, CDR2 YYDKDF (reference sequence). This CDR3 has 17 amino acids. V lost 1 base to trimming and J lost 2 bases; unmatched junction nucleotides: 7. The CDR3 here is CATSRGGTAYTNEKLFF. The CDR3 DNA follows: TGTGCCACCAGCAGAGGTGGGACAGCTTATACTAATGAAAAACTGTTTTTT.

The chain employs TRBV10-1 and TRBJ1-2; TRBD1 might be the D (6 bases). Germline CDR1 is WNHNN and CDR2 is SYGVQD (reference sequence). Trimming left V 2 bases short and J 2 bases short, with 6 bases between. This CDR3 comprises 13 residues. In nucleotides, the CDR3 is TGCGCCAGCAGTGAGGACAGGAACTATGGCTACACCTTC. It translates to CASSEDRNYGYTF.

This clone was counted a few times. This chain uses TRBV27 with TRBJ1-3; D is perhaps TRBD1 (5 bases). Between the trimmed V and J ends, which lost 3 bases and 3 bases, there was a span of 9 bases. Germline V gives CDR1 MNHEY, CDR2 SMNVEV (reference sequence). The CDR3 extends over 14 amino acids. In DNA, the CDR3 is TGTGCCAGCAGTTTCGGAGGGGTTGGAAACACCATATATTTT. Amino acid sequence: CASSFGGVGNTIYF.

The table lists this clone with a count of one. The chain recombines TRBV30 with TRBJ1-1, with 8 bases that match TRBD1. Looked up from germline, CDR1 is GTSNPN and CDR2 is SVGIG (reference sequence). This CDR3 has 15 amino acids. V lost 4 bases to trimming and J lost 1 base; unmatched junction nucleotides: 8. The CDR3 sequence is CAWTTGEDWNTEAFF. The CDR3 region has the DNA TGTGCCTGGACGACAGGGGAGGACTGGAACACTGAAGCTTTCTTT. The full variable domain, in which reference TRBV30 and TRBJ1-1 provide the parts outside the CDR3, is SQTIHQWPATLVQPVGSPLSLECTVEGTSNPNLYWYRQAAGRGLQLLFYSVGIGQISSEVPQNLSASRPQDRQFILSSKKLLLSDSGFYLCAWTTGEDWNTEAFFGQGTRLTVV.

CDR3 coding DNA: TGTGCCAGCAGTGAACTCGCTAGCGGGAGTGTGGCCGGGGAGCTGTTTTTT. Its protein product is CASSELASGSVAGELFF. The gene calls are TRBV25-1 and TRBJ2-2; TRBD2 aligns across 10 bases. Germline CDR1 is MGHDK and CDR2 is SYGVNS. Trimming took 2 bases from V and 6 from J; bases not matched to a gene: 9. The CDR3 has 17 amino acids.

The V gene is TRBV19, the J gene TRBJ1-5, with D perhaps TRBD1 (5 bases). Germline-derived CDR1 and CDR2 are LNHDA and SQIVND (reference sequence). V dropped 0 bases and J dropped 0 bases, with 12 bases sitting between them. The CDR3 contains 17 residues. This CDR3 is CASSIDWGSHSNQPQHF. The CDR3 DNA is TGTGCCAGTAGTATAGATTGGGGCAGTCATAGCAATCAGCCCCAGCATTTT.

The gene calls are TRBV24-1 and TRBJ1-1; the match to TRBD1 covers 8 bases. Germline V CDR1 and CDR2: KGHDR, SFDVKD. The CDR3 is made up of 14 amino acids. The V segment lost 7 bases and the J segment 3 bases; nucleotides outside the gene matches: 6. The CDR3 DNA sequence: TGTGCCACCAGAGGACAGGGCAAGGACACTGAAGCTTTCTTT. Encoded protein: CATRGQGKDTEAFF.

V and J are TRBV28 and TRBJ1-2, with TRBD1 identical over 11 bases. Germline CDR1 MDHEN, CDR2 SYDVKM. Unmatched junction bases numbered 10, after V lost 11 bases and J lost 8 bases. This CDR3 has 13 residues. The CDR3 DNA reads TGTGCCGGTTCCGGACAGGGGGCGGAGGGCTACACCTTC. Its translation is CAGSGQGAEGYTF.

This sequence joins TRBV6-2 or TRBV6-3 and TRBJ2-1; TRBD1 might be the D (6 bases). The V gene lost 6 bases and the J gene lost 2 bases, with 17 bases spanning the gap. The length of the CDR3 is 16 residues. In germline, CDR1 is MNHEY, CDR2 SVGEGT. The CDR3 is CASSHRGTRAYNEQFF. CDR3 sequence (DNA): TGTGCCAGCAGCCATAGGGGGACAAGGGCCTACAATGAGCAGTTCTTC.

V gene TRBV7-2 combines with J gene TRBJ2-7, with 8 bases fitting TRBD2. The germline V gene has CDR1 SGHTA and CDR2 FQGNSA. The V gene end was trimmed by 2 bases and the J gene end by 2 bases; junction bases not matched to a gene: 5. This CDR3 is 15 amino acids long. CDR3 protein: CASSLWAGGTYEQYF. In nucleotides, the CDR3 is TGTGCCAGCAGCTTATGGGCGGGGGGAACCTACGAGCAGTACTTC.

The V call is TRBV4-1, the J call TRBJ2-2, with D unresolved. Trimming took 8 bases from V and 6 from J, leaving 10 bases between them. Germline CDR1 and CDR2: MGHRA and YSYEKL. The CDR3 sequence is 12 residues long. This chain's CDR3 is CASRDRPGELFF. Written as DNA, the CDR3 is TGCGCCAGCCGAGATCGCCCCGGGGAGCTGTTTTTT.

V usage is TRBV9 and J usage is TRBJ2-5; a possible D gene is TRBD2 (5 bases). The V end was cut by 2 bases, the J end by 4 bases, with 9 bases between. The CDR3 has 13 amino acids. The V gene's germline CDR1 is SGDLS and CDR2 YYNGEE. CDR3 in DNA: TGTGCCAGCAGCGTTAGCGAGATAGAGACCCAGTACTTC. It translates to CASSVSEIETQYF.

The chain employs TRBV7-6 and TRBJ2-7; the D is unclear. In germline, CDR1 is SGHVS, CDR2 FNYEAQ. CDR3 length equals 12 residues. Trimming stripped 5 bases from V and 6 bases from J, with 11 bases between. CDR3 region: CASSPTGGEQYF. The CDR3 DNA reads as TGTGCCAGCAGCCCCACTGGTGGCGAGCAGTACTTC.

This clone was seen repeatedly, ten times or more. The chain employs TRBV18 and TRBJ2-7; no definite D call. V lost 4 bases and J 0 bases, leaving 10 bases between the germline ends. The CDR3 sequence is 14 residues long. CDR1 is KGHSH and CDR2 is LQKENI in the germline V gene. In DNA form, the CDR3 reads TGTGCCAGCTCACTTTCGCCGAGCTCCTACGAGCAGTACTTC. This codes for CASSLSPSSYEQYF. Based on the CDR3 plus reference TRBV18 and TRBJ2-7, the full variable domain is NAGVMQNPRHLVRRRGQEARLRCSPMKGHSHVYWYRQLPEEGLKFMVYLQKENIIDESGMPKERFSAEFPKEGPSILRIQQVVRGDSAAYFCASSLSPSSYEQYFGPGTRLTVT.

This chain connects TRBV4-1 to TRBJ2-5; 12 bases are shared with TRBD2. This CDR3 contains 19 residues. Trimming took 4 bases from V and 1 from J; bases not matched to a gene: 13. Germline-derived CDR1 and CDR2 are MGHRA and YSYEKL. CDR3 amino acids: CASSPQLAGGDPLQETQYF. DNA for the CDR3: TGCGCCAGCAGCCCTCAACTAGCGGGAGGCGATCCACTCCAAGAGACCCAGTACTTC.

In its sample, this clone was seen many times. V and J are TRBV28 and TRBJ1-5; no reliable D call. Germline V gene lookup returns CDR1 MDHEN and CDR2 SYDVKM. The CDR3 totals 14 residues. V lost 4 bases to trimming and J lost 6 bases, with 13 bases between them. CDR3 amino acids: CASSSPIRGQPQHF. CDR3 coding DNA: TGTGCCAGCAGTTCCCCAATTCGAGGTCAGCCCCAGCATTTT. Full variable domain (rest looked up from reference TRBV28 and TRBJ1-5): DVKVTQSSRYLVKRTGEKVFLECVQDMDHENMFWYRQDPGLGLRLIYFSYDVKMKEKGDIPEGYSVSREKKERFSLILESASTNQTSMYLCASSSPIRGQPQHFGDGTRLSIL.

This clone turned up a few times. J is TRBJ1-2 and V is TRBV20-1, with 10 bases identical to TRBD1. There are 15 residues in the CDR3. Germline V gene lookup returns CDR1 DFQATT and CDR2 SNEGSKA (reference sequence). The J segment lost 3 bases and the V segment lost 3 bases, leaving 7 bases of the junction unmatched. The CDR3 nucleotides read TGCAGTGCTAGTGAGTCGGACAGGGGGGACTATGGCTACACCTTC. Its translation: CSASESDRGDYGYTF.

The chain has TRBV7-6 and TRBJ2-3; 9 bases match TRBD2. The ends lost 3 bases at V and 3 bases at J; junction bases unmatched: 7. Germline CDR1 and CDR2: SGHVS and FNYEAQ. The CDR3 has 16 amino acids. In nucleotides, the CDR3 is TGTGCCAGCAGCTTGGGTCCTAGCGGGATTACAGATACGCAGTATTTT. This codes for CASSLGPSGITDTQYF.

The V call is TRBV29-1, the J call TRBJ1-2; no firm D call. Trimming pared 7 bases from V and 8 bases from J, leaving 17 bases between. The CDR3 consists of 12 residues. Germline lookup yields CDR1 SQVTM and CDR2 ANQGSEA. The DNA of the CDR3 is TGCAGCGGTGGGCAGCCCACTTTCGGCTACACCTTC. Amino acids: CSGGQPTFGYTF.

The chain joins TRBV18 to TRBJ1-1; 7 nucleotides agree with TRBD1. This CDR3 is 15 amino acids long. Looked up from germline, CDR1 is KGHSH and CDR2 is LQKENI. V lost 6 bases to trimming and J lost 2 bases; unmatched junction nucleotides: 9. The CDR3 DNA sequence: TGTGCCAGCTCCCCGAGACAGGGACCAAACACTGAAGCTTTCTTT. It encodes CASSPRQGPNTEAFF.

The V call is TRBV7-8, the J call TRBJ1-1; a possible D gene is TRBD1 (5 bases). The CDR3 spans 13 residues. V shed 7 bases and J shed 4 bases, with 13 bases lying between them. Germline CDR1 reads SGHVS; CDR2 reads FQNEAQ. CDR3 nucleotide sequence: TGTGCCAGCACCCCACCGGGGGGCACTGAAGCTTTCTTT. This gives the protein CASTPPGGTEAFF. The whole variable domain, filled in from reference TRBV7-8 and TRBJ1-1, reads GAGVSQSPRYKVAKRGQDVALRCDPISGHVSLFWYQQALGQGPEFLTYFQNEAQLDKSGLPSDRFFAERPEGSVSTLKIQRTQQEDSAVYLCASTPPGGTEAFFGQGTRLTVV.

The chain couples TRBV18 to TRBJ1-6, with D unresolved. This CDR3 is built from 16 residues. CDR1 and CDR2 (germline): KGHSH, LQKENI. Trimming removed 3 bases at V and 7 bases at J, with 16 bases between. CDR3 amino acids: CASSPGGSGRNSPLHF. CDR3 DNA sequence: TGTGCCAGCTCACCGGGAGGATCTGGTCGGAATTCACCCCTCCACTTT.

The chain carries TRBV6-5 and TRBJ2-7; possibly TRBD1 for D (5 bases). The length of the CDR3 is 13 residues. V lost 6 bases, J lost 3 bases, and 12 bases lay in between. Germline V gene lookup returns CDR1 MNHEY and CDR2 SVGAGI. The CDR3 spells CASSQDSYYEQYF. The CDR3 nucleotides are TGTGCCAGCAGCCAAGACAGCTACTACGAGCAGTACTTC.